This TCR beta chain is drawn from a study of T-cell memory formation after mild COVID-19. Findings and caveats of the study: Day 37-peaking second-wave clones had unconfirmed SARS-CoV-2 specificity.

TCRdb passed the 5' RACE reads through MiXCR, listing each CDR3 protein once. The sample has roughly 190,000 distinct CDR3 sequences, about 27% seen once. Trimming left V 3 bases short and J 3 bases short, with 14 bases between. CDR3 length: 15 residues. Comment on this clonotype: The antigen is unknown.

The origin of this receptor is an adult woman who had mild COVID-19 (a few samples of this study predate the infection). Cell type and time point are not known. The sample comprised PBMCs or a T cell subset sorted from them (not recorded which). This rearrangement joins TRBV12-3 or TRBV12-4 to TRBJ1-2; D might be TRBD1 (6 bases). Here the CDR3 reads CASSLWEGGHYGYTF. CDR3 sequence (DNA): TGTGCCAGCAGTTTGTGGGAGGGGGGACACTATGGCTACACCTTC.